This is a list of T cell receptor beta chains from one sample in a study of T-cell reconstitution after alpha-beta-depleted transplantation in children. TCRdb itself ran the PCR reads through MiXCR, one entry per CDR3 protein. Counted here are 670,000 or so distinct CDR3 sequences, around 13% occurring once; the ten biggest clones make up around 0.79%. The specimen was PBMCs, collected before TCRalphabeta/CD19-depleted stem cell transplant. The receptors stem from a girl under 10 years old with congenital amegakaryocytic thrombocytopenia, due to receive a stem cell transplant. The conserved cysteine and the conserved F or W are not part of the CDR3 here. Fields, in order: J gene, V gene, CDR3 protein.

J gene: TRBJ2-1; V gene: TRBV6-2/TRBV6-3; CDR3 protein: ASTLGLVSDEQF
J gene: TRBJ2-5; V gene: TRBV20-1; CDR3 protein: SARWGGPDRGRETQY
J gene: TRBJ2-1; V gene: TRBV5-1; CDR3 protein: ASRTTNEQF
J gene: TRBJ1-4; V gene: TRBV5-1; CDR3 protein: ASSLGTGSTNEKLF
J gene: TRBJ2-1; V gene: TRBV7-6; CDR3 protein: ASSLGFGTSFGNEQF
J gene: TRBJ2-3; V gene: TRBV20-1; CDR3 protein: SAEKAGSGDTQY
J gene: TRBJ2-1; V gene: TRBV6-2/TRBV6-3; CDR3 protein: ASSQTSGRAGPYNEQF
J gene: TRBJ2-1; V gene: TRBV5-6; CDR3 protein: ASQHGVIGLF
J gene: TRBJ1-1; V gene: TRBV25-1; CDR3 protein: ASSERGTGDTEAF
J gene: TRBJ1-1; V gene: TRBV20-1; CDR3 protein: SAPGEGYTEAF
J gene: TRBJ1-1; V gene: TRBV18; CDR3 protein: ASSPQGQGTEAF
J gene: TRBJ1-2; V gene: TRBV5-1; CDR3 protein: ASSQPSGTYGYT
J gene: TRBJ2-7; V gene: TRBV20-1; CDR3 protein: SPRLAGTYEQY
J gene: TRBJ2-1; V gene: TRBV12-3/TRBV12-4; CDR3 protein: ASSLGLAPLCEQF
J gene: TRBJ2-7; V gene: TRBV29-1; CDR3 protein: SVAGRGASSYKQY
J gene: TRBJ2-5; V gene: TRBV6-1; CDR3 protein: ASRQRENQETQY
J gene: TRBJ2-1; V gene: TRBV5-1; CDR3 protein: ASTELAGGIGSYNEQF
J gene: TRBJ2-3; V gene: TRBV11-2; CDR3 protein: ASSSRESGTDTQY
J gene: TRBJ2-3; V gene: TRBV20-1; CDR3 protein: SARDVGPPDTQY
J gene: TRBJ2-3; V gene: TRBV20-1; CDR3 protein: SARGMYPDTQY
J gene: TRBJ2-7; V gene: TRBV5-1; CDR3 protein: ASSPEGYNEQY
J gene: TRBJ1-2; V gene: TRBV27; CDR3 protein: ASRTGAGGYT
J gene: TRBJ2-5; V gene: TRBV5-1; CDR3 protein: ASSLGVKETQY